A single sample gave rise to the 8 T cell receptor beta chains below, sequenced in a study of T cell responses to AZD1222 COVID-19 vaccine. Produced via immunoSEQ multiplex PCR; TCRdb's table is partial and in-frame only. Found here are 140,000 or so clones, 89% of them singletons; the top ten hold approximately 4.5%. The starting material was peripheral blood, obtained on day 0 of AZD1222 vaccination. The receptors stem from an adult in good health.

Only one count was recorded for this clone. This chain links TRBV2 with TRBJ1-5; D is possibly TRBD1 (5 bases). The ends were cut back, 8 bases at V and 5 bases at J, with 16 bases in the middle. CDR1 SNHLY and CDR2 FYNNEI come from the germline V gene. The CDR3 spans 14 residues. The DNA for the CDR3 is TGTGCCAGCCGATTGGGGGGTGGCTATCAGCCCCAGCATTTT. Translated, it gives CASRLGGGYQPQHF.

The J gene is TRBJ1-3, the V gene TRBV7-2; D remains ambiguous. Germline-derived CDR1 and CDR2 are SGHTA and FQGNSA. Deletions cut 2 bases from V and 0 bases from J, with 8 bases between. This CDR3 is built from 15 residues. The CDR3 reads CASSLRADSGNTIYF. The CDR3 nucleotides are TGTGCCAGCAGCTTACGGGCTGACTCTGGAAACACCATATATTTT.

V usage is TRBV6-5 and J usage is TRBJ1-4; TRBD1 might be the D (5 bases). There are 15 residues in the CDR3. Per germline, CDR1 MNHEY and CDR2 SVGAGI. The V end was cut by 7 bases, the J end by 0 bases, with 12 bases between. The CDR3 region is CASKAGPTTNEKLFF. For the CDR3, the DNA is TGTGCCAGCAAGGCAGGGCCAACAACTAATGAAAAACTGTTTTTT.

This chain links TRBV15 with TRBJ2-1; 7 nucleotides line up with TRBD1. Looked up from germline, CDR1 is LNHNV and CDR2 is YYDKDF (reference sequence). Trimming removed 5 bases from V and 1 base from J; junction bases left unmatched: 8. The CDR3 extends over 16 amino acids. In DNA form, the CDR3 reads TGTGCCACCAGCGCTGACAGGGACCTGTCCTACAATGAGCAGTTCTTC. Translation gives CATSADRDLSYNEQFF. Based on the CDR3 plus reference TRBV15 and TRBJ2-1, the full variable domain is DAMVIQNPRYQVTQFGKPVTLSCSQTLNHNVMYWYQQKSSQAPKLLFHYYDKDFNNEADTPDNFQSRRPNTSFCFLDIRSPGLGDTAMYLCATSADRDLSYNEQFFGPGTRLTVL.

V gene TRBV20-1 combines with J gene TRBJ1-2; D not resolved. Trimming took 6 bases from V and 4 from J, leaving 6 bases between them. Germline CDR1 DFQATT, CDR2 SNEGSKA (reference sequence). The CDR3 extends over 10 amino acids. CDR3 residues: CSAFSYGYTF. CDR3 in DNA: TGCAGTGCCTTTTCCTATGGCTACACCTTC.

In this sample, this clone is medium-sized. This chain uses TRBV4-2 with TRBJ2-1; 9 bases map to TRBD2. CDR3 length: 17 residues. V lost 1 base to trimming and J lost 4 bases; unmatched junction nucleotides: 8. CDR1 and CDR2 from the germline V gene are LGHNA and YNFKEQ. The CDR3: CASSQGLAESRYNEQFF. The CDR3 region has the DNA TGTGCCAGCAGCCAAGGACTAGCGGAGTCCCGATACAATGAGCAGTTCTTC.

In this sample, this clone turned up a few times. The germline gene is not matched at one end of the junction; a read error may be the cause. The chain has TRBV6-1 and TRBJ2-5, with D possibly TRBD1 on 6 matching bases. Germline-derived CDR1 and CDR2 are MNHNS and SASEGT. The CDR3 is made up of 11 amino acids. The CDR3 reads CASRDRKTQYF. The CDR3 bases are TGTGCCAGCCGTGACAGGAAGACCCAGTACTTC.

V is TRBV7-9 and J is TRBJ1-2, with D perhaps matching TRBD1 (5 bases). The CDR3 is 16 residues long. Germline V CDR1 and CDR2: SEHNR, FQNEAQ (reference sequence). Trimming removed 4 bases from V and 1 base from J, with 16 bases in between. CDR3 sequence: CASSSGGEMINYGYTF. CDR3 nucleotide sequence: TGTGCCAGCAGCTCCGGGGGGGAAATGATTAACTATGGCTACACCTTC.